Below are 19 T cell receptor beta chains sequenced from a single sample in a study of blood T cell repertoires in COVID-19. The repertoire was sequenced with immunoSEQ multiplex PCR; TCRdb's copy has only in-frame clones and lacks some. The table shows about 77,000 clones, with 75% to 85% occurring only once. The sequencing input was peripheral blood. The receptors derive from a woman in her sixties or seventies with acute or convalescent COVID-19.

CDR3 region: CASSLAVAEAFF. The DNA of the CDR3 is TGTGCCAGCAGCTTAGCGGTGGCTGAAGCTTTCTTT. J is TRBJ1-1 and V is TRBV11-3; D is uncertain. Germline lookup yields CDR1 SGHNT and CDR2 YENEEA. Trimming removed 1 base from V and 6 bases from J, with 6 bases in between. There are 12 residues in the CDR3. The full variable domain, rest sourced from reference TRBV11-3 and TRBJ1-1, is EAGVVQSPRYKIIEKKQPVAFWCNPISGHNTLYWYLQNLGQGPELLIRYENEEAVDDSQLPKDRFSAERLKGVDSTLKIQPAELGDSAVYLCASSLAVAEAFFGQGTRLTVV.

V is TRBV7-2 and J is TRBJ1-6; D not certain. V shed 6 bases and J shed 9 bases, with 12 bases lying between them. The CDR3 loop spans 13 amino acids. Germline CDR1 is SGHTA and CDR2 is FQGNSA. The CDR3 here is CASRSGSGSPLHF. CDR3 DNA sequence: TGTGCCAGCAGAAGTGGCAGTGGTTCACCCCTCCACTTT.

The V and J genes are TRBV7-9 and TRBJ1-5; no definite D call. The CDR3 length is 16 residues. CDR1 and CDR2 from the germline V gene are SEHNR and FQNEAQ (reference sequence). The germline V and J ends were trimmed by 1 base and 1 base, with 11 bases remaining between them. The CDR3 bases are TGTGCCAGCAGCTTAGTAGGGTCGGGAAGCAATCAGCCCCAGCATTTT. It encodes CASSLVGSGSNQPQHF.

V usage is TRBV6-2 or TRBV6-3 and J usage is TRBJ1-5, with 11 bases that match TRBD1. The CDR3 length is 18 residues. From germline, CDR1 is MNHEY and CDR2 SVGEGT. V gave up 7 bases and J gave up 2 bases; unmatched junction bases: 13. CDR3 DNA sequence: TGTGCCAGCAACCCACCGGGGACAGGGGGTATAGGCAATCAGCCCCAGCATTTT. It codes for CASNPPGTGGIGNQPQHF.

This rearrangement joins TRBV13 to TRBJ1-6, with a weak D call TRBD1 (6 bases). The CDR3 loop spans 17 amino acids. CDR1 and CDR2 from the germline V gene are PRHDT and FYEKMQ (reference sequence). Trimming left V 2 bases short and J 0 bases short, with 11 bases between. For the CDR3, the DNA is TGTGCCAGCAGCTTAAAACAGGGATACTCCTATAATTCACCCCTCCACTTT. It encodes CASSLKQGYSYNSPLHF.

This clone has just one count. This chain links TRBV11-3 with TRBJ1-2; 7 bases agree with TRBD1. The CDR3 totals 17 residues. Germline V gene sequence: CDR1 SGHNT, CDR2 YENEEA. Trimming cost V 1 base and J 1 base; bases outside gene matches: 9. CDR3 bases: TGTGCCAGCAGCTTAGTAGTCCTGTACAGGGGTAACTATGGCTACACCTTC. Protein: CASSLVVLYRGNYGYTF.

This chain links TRBV18 with TRBJ1-4, with D unresolved. CDR1 and CDR2 from the germline V gene are KGHSH and LQKENI. The CDR3 extends over 17 amino acids. The V gene lost 0 bases and the J gene lost 1 base, with 12 bases spanning the gap. The CDR3 reads CASSPPPDSRTNEKLFF. In DNA form, the CDR3 reads TGTGCCAGCTCACCACCACCAGATTCACGAACTAATGAAAAACTGTTTTTT.

The chain employs TRBV5-1 and TRBJ1-3; D may be TRBD1 (6 bases). The length of the CDR3 is 16 residues. With 3 bases removed from V and 0 bases from J, the gap between germline ends came to 13 bases. Germline CDR1 reads SGHRS; CDR2 reads YFSETQ. CDR3 protein: CASSSGDRISGNTIYF. The CDR3 region has the DNA TGCGCCAGCAGCTCTGGAGACAGGATCTCTGGAAACACCATATATTTT.

The genes are TRBV9 and TRBJ2-1, with 7 bases fitting TRBD2. V shed 4 bases and J 0 bases; nucleotides not matched to a gene: 7. CDR1 is SGDLS and CDR2 is YYNGEE in the germline V gene. The CDR3 has 16 amino acids. CDR3 DNA: TGTGCCAGCAGCACAGTAGCGGGTCGCTCCTACAATGAGCAGTTCTTC. This gives the protein CASSTVAGRSYNEQFF.

The V gene is TRBV12-3 or TRBV12-4, the J gene TRBJ1-2; D might be TRBD1 (5 bases). V lost 2 bases and J 2 bases, leaving 6 bases between the germline ends. CDR3 length equals 13 residues. CDR3 region: CASSLQGNYGYTF. CDR3 coding DNA: TGTGCCAGCAGTTTACAGGGAAACTATGGCTACACCTTC.

The chain uses TRBV14 and TRBJ1-3; possibly TRBD1 for D (6 bases). Trimming pared 2 bases from V and 4 bases from J, leaving 18 bases between. In germline, CDR1 is SGHDN, CDR2 FVKESK. The CDR3 is 17 amino acids. The CDR3 region has the DNA TGTGCCAGCAGCCAAACCGGCAGGGGTCTACTAGGAAACACCATATATTTT. Protein sequence: CASSQTGRGLLGNTIYF.

This clone came up a few times. The rearrangement joins TRBV7-2 to TRBJ1-4; the match to TRBD1 covers 7 bases. The J segment lost 5 bases and the V segment lost 1 base, leaving 4 bases of the junction unmatched. Germline V gene lookup returns CDR1 SGHTA and CDR2 FQGNSA. The CDR3 spans 15 residues. The CDR3 sequence is CASSLGGTANEKLFF. CDR3 coding DNA: TGTGCCAGCAGCTTAGGGGGGACAGCCAATGAAAAACTGTTTTTT.

The genes are TRBV5-1 and TRBJ2-7; 10 positions match TRBD1. Losses at the gene ends were 4 bases for V and 6 bases for J; bases not matched to a gene: 4. CDR1 is SGHRS and CDR2 is YFSETQ in the germline V gene. This CDR3 is 13 amino acids long. The CDR3 reads CASSPGTGVEQYF. The CDR3 DNA is TGCGCCAGCAGCCCAGGGACAGGGGTCGAGCAGTACTTC.

This clone turned up a few times. The chain has TRBV6-6 and TRBJ1-6; D unclear. Per the germline V gene, CDR1 is MNHNY and CDR2 is SVGAGI (reference sequence). CDR3 size: 14 residues. The V end was cut by 2 bases, the J end by 3 bases, with 5 bases between. CDR3 loop: CASSYEGYNSPLHF. As DNA, the CDR3 is TGTGCCAGCAGTTACGAGGGCTATAATTCACCCCTCCACTTT.

This clone was detected only a few times. J is TRBJ1-5 and V is TRBV6-5; no clear D. Trimming shortened V by 0 bases and J by 5 bases, and 8 bases separated the two germline ends. Germline V lookup: CDR1 MNHEY, CDR2 SVGAGI. The CDR3 sequence is 14 residues long. CDR3: CASSYSRVDQPQHF. The CDR3 nucleotides are TGTGCCAGCAGTTACTCGAGAGTTGATCAGCCCCAGCATTTT.

This chain connects TRBV6-2 or TRBV6-3 to TRBJ1-2; 8 bases match TRBD1. The junction had 8 bases not matched to a gene; V was cut back by 5 bases and J by 9 bases. The CDR3 has 13 amino acids. Germline V CDR1 and CDR2: MNHEY, SVGEGT. The DNA for the CDR3 is TGTGCCAGCAGTACCAGGAACAGGGGGAGCTACACCTTC. This gives the protein CASSTRNRGSYTF.

The V gene is TRBV24-1, the J gene TRBJ2-2; 8 bases map to TRBD1. CDR1 is KGHDR, CDR2 SFDVKD, per germline. V shed 4 bases, J shed 4 bases, and the junction held 7 bases outside the gene matches. The CDR3 consists of 16 residues. The CDR3 DNA reads as TGTGCCACCAGTGACCCGGGACAGGTGGGCACCGGGGAGCTGTTTTTT. Amino acids: CATSDPGQVGTGELFF.

This clone turned up a few times. The chain employs TRBV29-1 and TRBJ1-2; 10 bases line up with TRBD1. In germline, CDR1 is SQVTM, CDR2 ANQGSEA. The CDR3 length is 13 residues. The junction had 8 bases not matched to a gene; V was cut back by 5 bases and J by 8 bases. The CDR3 region has the DNA TGCAGCGTTACCGGGACAGGGGTGTACGGCTACACCTTC. Amino acids: CSVTGTGVYGYTF.

This clone was observed once. The rearrangement uses TRBV5-1 and TRBJ1-6, with 9 bases matching TRBD1. This CDR3 comprises 14 residues. V trimming: 4 bases; J trimming: 7 bases; junction bases outside the gene matches: 3. Looked up from germline, CDR1 is SGHRS and CDR2 is YFSETQ. In nucleotides, the CDR3 is TGCGCCAGCAGCAGAGACAGGGGGAATTCACCCCTCCACTTT. The encoded protein is CASSRDRGNSPLHF.